The following is a T cell receptor (beta chain) sequence with its context. An end of the junction differs from the germline gene, which may be a read error. The sample is drawn from a study of blood T cell repertoires in COVID-19. Sequencing used immunoSEQ multiplex PCR; TCRdb keeps in-frame clones, though not all of them. Here the sample spans 100,000 to 150,000 clones, roughly 75% being singletons. CDR3 length: 14 residues. Germline V gene sequence: CDR1 LGHDT, CDR2 YNNKEL (reference sequence). The sample consisted of peripheral blood. The clonotype originates from a man between 60 and 75 years old with active or convalescent COVID-19. The chain employs TRBV3-1 (or the pseudogene TRBV3-2) and TRBJ2-1; no definite D call. As DNA, the CDR3 is TGTGTCAGCAGCCAAGAGGCGGCCTACAATGAGCAGTTCTTC. It translates to CVSSQEAAYNEQFF.